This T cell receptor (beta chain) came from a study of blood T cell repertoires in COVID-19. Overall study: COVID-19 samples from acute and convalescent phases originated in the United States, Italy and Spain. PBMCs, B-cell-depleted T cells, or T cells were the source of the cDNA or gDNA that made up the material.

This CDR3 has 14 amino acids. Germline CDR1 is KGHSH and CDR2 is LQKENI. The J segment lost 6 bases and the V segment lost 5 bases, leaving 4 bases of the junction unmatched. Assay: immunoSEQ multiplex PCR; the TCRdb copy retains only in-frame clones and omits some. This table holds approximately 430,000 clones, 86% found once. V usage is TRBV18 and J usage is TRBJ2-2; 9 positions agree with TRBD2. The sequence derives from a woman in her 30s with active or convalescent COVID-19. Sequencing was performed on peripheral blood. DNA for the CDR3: TGTGCCAGCTCATCCGGACTAGCGTCCGGGGAGCTGTTTTTT. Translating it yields CASSSGLASGELFF.